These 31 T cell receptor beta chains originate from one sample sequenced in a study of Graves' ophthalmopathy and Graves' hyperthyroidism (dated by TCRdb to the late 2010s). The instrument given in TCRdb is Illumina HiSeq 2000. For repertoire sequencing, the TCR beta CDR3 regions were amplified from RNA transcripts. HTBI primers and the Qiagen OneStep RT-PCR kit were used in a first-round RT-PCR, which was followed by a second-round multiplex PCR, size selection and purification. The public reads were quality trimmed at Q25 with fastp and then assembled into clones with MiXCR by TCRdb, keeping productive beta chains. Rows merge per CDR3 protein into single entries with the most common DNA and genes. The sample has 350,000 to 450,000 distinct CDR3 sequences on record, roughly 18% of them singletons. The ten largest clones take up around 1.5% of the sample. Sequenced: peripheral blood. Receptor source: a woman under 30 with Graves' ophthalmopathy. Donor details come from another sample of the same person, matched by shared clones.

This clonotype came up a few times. The DNA for the CDR3 is TGTGCCAGCAGTTACGGACAGGACGAGCAGTACTTC. Translation gives CASSYGQDEQYF. V usage is TRBV28 and J usage is TRBJ2-7; 7 nucleotides line up with TRBD1. This CDR3 is 12 amino acids long. Germline values: CDR1 MDHEN, CDR2 SYDVKM. The trim removed 4 bases at V and 5 bases at J, leaving 2 bases unmatched.

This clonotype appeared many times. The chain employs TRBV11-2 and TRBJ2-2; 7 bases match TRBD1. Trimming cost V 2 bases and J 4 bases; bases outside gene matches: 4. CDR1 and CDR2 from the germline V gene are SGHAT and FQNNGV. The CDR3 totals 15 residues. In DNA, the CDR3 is TGTGCCAGCAGCTTACGGACAGGAGCCACCGGGGAGCTGTTTTTT. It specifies CASSLRTGATGELFF.

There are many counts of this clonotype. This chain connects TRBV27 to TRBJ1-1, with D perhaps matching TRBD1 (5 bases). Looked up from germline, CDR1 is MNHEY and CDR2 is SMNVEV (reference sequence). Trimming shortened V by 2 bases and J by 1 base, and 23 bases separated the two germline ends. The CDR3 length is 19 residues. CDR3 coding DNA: TGTGCCAGCAGTTTACCTCCGCGCCGAGGGGCCGCAGGGAACACTGAAGCTTTCTTT. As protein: CASSLPPRRGAAGNTEAFF.

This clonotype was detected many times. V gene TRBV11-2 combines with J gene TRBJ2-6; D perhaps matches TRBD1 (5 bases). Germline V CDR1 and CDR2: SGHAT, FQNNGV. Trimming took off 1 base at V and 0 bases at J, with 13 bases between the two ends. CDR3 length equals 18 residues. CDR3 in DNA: TGTGCCAGCAGCTTAGGGTACAGGTTTAGCTCTGGGGCCAACGTCCTGACTTTC. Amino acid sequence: CASSLGYRFSSGANVLTF.

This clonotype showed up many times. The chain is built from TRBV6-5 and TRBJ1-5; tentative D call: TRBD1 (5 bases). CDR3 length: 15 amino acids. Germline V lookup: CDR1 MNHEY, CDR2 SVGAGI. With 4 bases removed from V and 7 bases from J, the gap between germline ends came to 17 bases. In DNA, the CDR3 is TGTGCCAGCAGTTCATCAGGGACTTCCCCACAGCCCCAGCATTTT. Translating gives CASSSSGTSPQPQHF.

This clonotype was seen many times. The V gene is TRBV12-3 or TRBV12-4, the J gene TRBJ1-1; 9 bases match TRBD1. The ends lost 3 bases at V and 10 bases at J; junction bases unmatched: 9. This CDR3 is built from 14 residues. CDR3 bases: TGTGCCAGCAGTTTTAGGACAGGGGCTTTAGGAGCTTTCTTT. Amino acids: CASSFRTGALGAFF.

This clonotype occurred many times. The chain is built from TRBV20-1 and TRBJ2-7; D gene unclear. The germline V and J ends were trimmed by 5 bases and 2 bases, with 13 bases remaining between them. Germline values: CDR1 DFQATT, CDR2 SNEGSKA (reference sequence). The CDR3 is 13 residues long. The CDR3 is CSALRAPTYEQYF. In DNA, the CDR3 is TGCAGTGCTCTAAGGGCGCCCACCTACGAGCAGTACTTC.

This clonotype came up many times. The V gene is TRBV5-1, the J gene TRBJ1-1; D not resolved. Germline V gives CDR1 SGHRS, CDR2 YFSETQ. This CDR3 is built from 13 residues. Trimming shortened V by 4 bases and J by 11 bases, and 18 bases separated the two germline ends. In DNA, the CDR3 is TGCGCCAGCAGCAACGAGGTTCCCTCCCCGGCTTTCTTT. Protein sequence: CASSNEVPSPAFF. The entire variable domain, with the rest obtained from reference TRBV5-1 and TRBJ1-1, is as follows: KAGVTQTPRYLIKTRGQQVTLSCSPISGHRSVSWYQQTPGQGLQFLFEYFSETQRNKGNFPGRFSGRQFSNSRSEMNVSTLELGDSALYLCASSNEVPSPAFFGQGTRLTVV.

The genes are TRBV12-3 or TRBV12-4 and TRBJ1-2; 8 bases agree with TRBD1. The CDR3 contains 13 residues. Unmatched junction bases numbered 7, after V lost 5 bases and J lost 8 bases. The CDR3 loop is CASSITDRGGYTF. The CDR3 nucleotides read TGTGCCAGCAGTATTACCGACAGGGGAGGCTACACCTTC.

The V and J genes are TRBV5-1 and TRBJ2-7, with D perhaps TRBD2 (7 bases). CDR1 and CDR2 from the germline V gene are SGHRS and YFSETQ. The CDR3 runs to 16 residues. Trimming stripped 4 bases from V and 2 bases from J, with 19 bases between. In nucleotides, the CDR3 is TGCGCCAGCAGCGTAGCTCCGGGGGGCGGCCCCTACGAGCAGTACTTC. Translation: CASSVAPGGGPYEQYF.

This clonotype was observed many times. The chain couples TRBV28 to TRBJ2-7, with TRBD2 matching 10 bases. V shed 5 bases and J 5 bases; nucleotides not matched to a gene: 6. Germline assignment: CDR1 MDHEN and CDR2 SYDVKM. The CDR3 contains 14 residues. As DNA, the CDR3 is TGTGCCAGCAGTCTGGGGGGGACTAGCGACGAGCAGTACTTC. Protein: CASSLGGTSDEQYF. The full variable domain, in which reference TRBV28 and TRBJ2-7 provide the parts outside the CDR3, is DVKVTQSSRYLVKRTGEKVFLECVQDMDHENMFWYRQDPGLGLRLIYFSYDVKMKEKGDIPEGYSVSREKKERFSLILESASTNQTSMYLCASSLGGTSDEQYFGPGTRLTVT.

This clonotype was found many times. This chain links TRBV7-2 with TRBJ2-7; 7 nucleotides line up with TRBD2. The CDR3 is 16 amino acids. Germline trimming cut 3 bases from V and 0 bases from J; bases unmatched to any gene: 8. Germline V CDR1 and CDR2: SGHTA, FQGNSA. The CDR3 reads CASSFQSGGSSYEQYF. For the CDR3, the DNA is TGTGCCAGCAGCTTTCAATCCGGCGGGAGCTCCTACGAGCAGTACTTC.

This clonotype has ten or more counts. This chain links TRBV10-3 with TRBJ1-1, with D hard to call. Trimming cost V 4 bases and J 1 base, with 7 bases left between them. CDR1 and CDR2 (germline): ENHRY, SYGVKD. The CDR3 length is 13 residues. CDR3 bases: TGTGCCATCAGTGTTACACCGAACACTGAAGCTTTCTTT. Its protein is CAISVTPNTEAFF.

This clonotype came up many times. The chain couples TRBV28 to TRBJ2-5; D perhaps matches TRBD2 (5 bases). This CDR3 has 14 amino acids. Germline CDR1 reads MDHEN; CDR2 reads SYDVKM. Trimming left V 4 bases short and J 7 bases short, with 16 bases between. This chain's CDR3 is CASSSSVFEGTQYF. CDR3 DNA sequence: TGTGCCAGCAGTTCCTCAGTCTTCGAGGGGACCCAGTACTTC.

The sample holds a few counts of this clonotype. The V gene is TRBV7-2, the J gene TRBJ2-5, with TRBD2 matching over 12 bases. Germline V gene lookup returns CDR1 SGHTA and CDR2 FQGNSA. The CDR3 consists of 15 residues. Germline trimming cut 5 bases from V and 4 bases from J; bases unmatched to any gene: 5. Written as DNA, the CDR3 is TGTGCCAGCAGCCCAGGACTAGCGGGGCCAGAGACCCAGTACTTC. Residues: CASSPGLAGPETQYF.

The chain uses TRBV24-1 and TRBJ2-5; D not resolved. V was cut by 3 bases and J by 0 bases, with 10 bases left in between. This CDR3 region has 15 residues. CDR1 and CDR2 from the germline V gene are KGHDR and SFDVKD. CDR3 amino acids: CATSDRPPDQETQYF. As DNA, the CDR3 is TGTGCCACCAGTGATCGACCTCCGGACCAAGAGACCCAGTACTTC.

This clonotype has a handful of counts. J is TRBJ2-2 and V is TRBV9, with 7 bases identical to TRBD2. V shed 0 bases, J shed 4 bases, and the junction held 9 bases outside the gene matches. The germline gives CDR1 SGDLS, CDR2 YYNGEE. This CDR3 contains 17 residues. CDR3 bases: TGTGCCAGCAGCGTAGCTCCTGGGGGGGAGAGCACCGGGGAGCTGTTTTTT. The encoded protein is CASSVAPGGESTGELFF.

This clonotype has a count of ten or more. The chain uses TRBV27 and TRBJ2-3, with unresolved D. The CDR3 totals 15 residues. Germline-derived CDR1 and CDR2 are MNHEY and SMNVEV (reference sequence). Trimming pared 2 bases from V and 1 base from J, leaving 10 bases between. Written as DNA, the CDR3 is TGTGCCAGCAGTTTAAACCGGCCTGGCACAGATACGCAGTATTTT. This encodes CASSLNRPGTDTQYF.

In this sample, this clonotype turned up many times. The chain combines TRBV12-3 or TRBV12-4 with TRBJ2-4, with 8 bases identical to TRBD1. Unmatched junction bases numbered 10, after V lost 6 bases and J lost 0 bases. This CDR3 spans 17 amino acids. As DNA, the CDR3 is TGTGCCAGCAGACCCGGGACAGGAGAAAAAGCCAAAAACATTCAGTACTTC. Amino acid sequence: CASRPGTGEKAKNIQYF.

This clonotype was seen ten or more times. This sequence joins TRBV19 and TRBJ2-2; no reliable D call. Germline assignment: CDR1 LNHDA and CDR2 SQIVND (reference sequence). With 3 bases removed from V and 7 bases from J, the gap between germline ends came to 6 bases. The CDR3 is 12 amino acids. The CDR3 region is CASSISFGELFF. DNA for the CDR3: TGTGCCAGTAGTATCTCGTTCGGGGAGCTGTTTTTT.

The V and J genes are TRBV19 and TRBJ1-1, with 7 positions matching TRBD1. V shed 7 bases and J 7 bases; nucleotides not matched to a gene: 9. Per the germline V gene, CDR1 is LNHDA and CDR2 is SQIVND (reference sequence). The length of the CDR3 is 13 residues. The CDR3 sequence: CASTLRGPGEAFF. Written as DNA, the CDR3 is TGTGCCAGTACCCTAAGGGGGCCGGGTGAAGCTTTCTTT.

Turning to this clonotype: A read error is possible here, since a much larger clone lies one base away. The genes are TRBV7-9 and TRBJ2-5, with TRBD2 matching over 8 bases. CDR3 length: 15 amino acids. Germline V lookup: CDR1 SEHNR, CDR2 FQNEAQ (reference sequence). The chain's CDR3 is CASRIGGGPQETQCF. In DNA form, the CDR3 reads TGTGCCAGCAGAATCGGGGGGGGGCCTCAAGAGACCCAGTGCTTC.

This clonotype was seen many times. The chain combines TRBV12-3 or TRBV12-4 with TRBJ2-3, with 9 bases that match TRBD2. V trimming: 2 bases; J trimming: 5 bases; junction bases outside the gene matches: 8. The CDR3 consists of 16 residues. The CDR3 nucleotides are TGTGCCAGCAGTTTAAAGGCGGGAGGGCCAGGAGATACGCAGTATTTT. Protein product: CASSLKAGGPGDTQYF.

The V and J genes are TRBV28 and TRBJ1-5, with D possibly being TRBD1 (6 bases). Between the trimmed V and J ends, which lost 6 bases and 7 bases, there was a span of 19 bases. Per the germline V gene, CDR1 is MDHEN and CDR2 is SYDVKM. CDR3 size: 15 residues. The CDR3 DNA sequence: TGTGCCAGCAGAACCCAAGGGGGGGAAGGGCAGCCCCAGCATTTT. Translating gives CASRTQGGEGQPQHF.

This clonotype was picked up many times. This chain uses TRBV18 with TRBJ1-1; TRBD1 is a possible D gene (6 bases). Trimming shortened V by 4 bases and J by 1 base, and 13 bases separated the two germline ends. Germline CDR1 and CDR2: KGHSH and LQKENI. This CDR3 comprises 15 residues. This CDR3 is CASSLELGANTEAFF. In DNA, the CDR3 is TGTGCCAGCTCACTAGAATTGGGGGCGAACACTGAAGCTTTCTTT.

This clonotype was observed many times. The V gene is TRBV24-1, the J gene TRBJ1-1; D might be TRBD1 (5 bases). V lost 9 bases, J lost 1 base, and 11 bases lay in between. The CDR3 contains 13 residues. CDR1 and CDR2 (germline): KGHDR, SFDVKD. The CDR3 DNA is TGTGCCACCCGGAGACAGCCGAACACTGAAGCTTTCTTT. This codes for CATRRQPNTEAFF.

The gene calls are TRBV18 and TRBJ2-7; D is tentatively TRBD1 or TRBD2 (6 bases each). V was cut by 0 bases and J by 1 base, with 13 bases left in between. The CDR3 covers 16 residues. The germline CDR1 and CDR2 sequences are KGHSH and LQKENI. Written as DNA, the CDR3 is TGTGCCAGCTCACCACCACGGGGGCGCGTTTCCTACGAGCAGTACTTC. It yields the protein CASSPPRGRVSYEQYF.

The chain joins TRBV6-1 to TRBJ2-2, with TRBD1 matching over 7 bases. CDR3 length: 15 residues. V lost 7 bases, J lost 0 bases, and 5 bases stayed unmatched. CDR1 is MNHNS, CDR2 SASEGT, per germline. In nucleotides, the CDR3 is TGTGCCAGCACGGGACAGACCGCGAACACCGGGGAGCTGTTTTTT. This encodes CASTGQTANTGELFF.

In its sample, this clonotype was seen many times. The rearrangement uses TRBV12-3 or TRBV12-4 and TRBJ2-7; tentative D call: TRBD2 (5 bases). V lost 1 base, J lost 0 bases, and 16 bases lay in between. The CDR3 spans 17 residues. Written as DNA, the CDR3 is TGTGCCAGCAGTTTAGTAGGTGGGTGGCGGGTCTCCTACGAGCAGTACTTC. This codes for CASSLVGGWRVSYEQYF.

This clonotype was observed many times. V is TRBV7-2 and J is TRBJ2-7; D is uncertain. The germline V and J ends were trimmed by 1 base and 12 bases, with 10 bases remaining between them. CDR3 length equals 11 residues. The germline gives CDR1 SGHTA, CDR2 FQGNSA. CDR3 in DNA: TGTGCCAGCAGCTTAGTTTCTGAATGGTACTTC. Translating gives CASSLVSEWYF.

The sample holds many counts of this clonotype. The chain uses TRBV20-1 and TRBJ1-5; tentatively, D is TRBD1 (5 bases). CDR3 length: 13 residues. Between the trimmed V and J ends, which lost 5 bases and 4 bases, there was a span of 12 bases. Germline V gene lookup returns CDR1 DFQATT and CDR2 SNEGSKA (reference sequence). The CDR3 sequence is CSALPGGNQPQHF. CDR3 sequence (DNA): TGCAGTGCTCTCCCGGGGGGGAATCAGCCCCAGCATTTT.